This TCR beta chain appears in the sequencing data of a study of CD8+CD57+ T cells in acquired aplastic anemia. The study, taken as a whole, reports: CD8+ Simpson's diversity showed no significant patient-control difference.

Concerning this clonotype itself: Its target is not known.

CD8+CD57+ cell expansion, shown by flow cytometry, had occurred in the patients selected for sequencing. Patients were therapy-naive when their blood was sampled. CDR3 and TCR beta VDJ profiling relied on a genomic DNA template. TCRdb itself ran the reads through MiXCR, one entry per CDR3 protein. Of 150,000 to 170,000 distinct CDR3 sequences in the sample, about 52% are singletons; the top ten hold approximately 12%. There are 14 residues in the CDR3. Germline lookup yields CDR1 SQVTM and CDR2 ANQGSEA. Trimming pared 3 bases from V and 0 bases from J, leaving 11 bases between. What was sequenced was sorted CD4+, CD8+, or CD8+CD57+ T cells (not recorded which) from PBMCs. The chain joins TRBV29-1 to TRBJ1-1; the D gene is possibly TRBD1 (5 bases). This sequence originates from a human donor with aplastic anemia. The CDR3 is CSVEVGTMNTEAFF. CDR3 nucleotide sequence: TGCAGCGTTGAGGTTGGGACGATGAACACTGAAGCTTTCTTT.